This entry lists 16 T cell receptor beta chains sequenced from one sample in a study of cytomegalovirus exposure and HLA in healthy donors. PCR employed 60 Vbeta and 13 Jbeta primers. Method: immunoSEQ multiplex PCR; TCRdb's copy keeps in-frame clones and lacks some. Of about 97,000 clones in the sample, around three quarters were seen once. Source material: PBMCs. The receptors derive from a man in his forties or fifties in good health and CMV-seronegative.

J is TRBJ2-3 and V is TRBV5-1; D is perhaps TRBD1 (6 bases). Germline CDR1 reads SGHRS; CDR2 reads YFSETQ. The ends were cut back, 4 bases at V and 5 bases at J, with 8 bases in the middle. The CDR3 contains 12 residues. The chain's CDR3 is CASSPQGDTQYF. The DNA for the CDR3 is TGCGCCAGCAGCCCACAGGGAGATACGCAGTATTTT.

Only one count was recorded for this clone. The gene calls are TRBV11-3 and TRBJ2-7; 9 nucleotides agree with TRBD1. The CDR3 is 13 amino acids. V lost 5 bases, J lost 5 bases, and 4 bases stayed unmatched. Germline values: CDR1 SGHNT, CDR2 YENEEA. DNA for the CDR3: TGTGCCAGCAGCCCTAGGACAGGGGACGAGCAGTACTTC. Its translation is CASSPRTGDEQYF.

The rearrangement joins TRBV15 to TRBJ1-2, with D possibly matching TRBD1 (6 bases). V was pared by 3 bases and J by 7 bases, with 21 bases between. This CDR3 spans 16 amino acids. Germline lookup yields CDR1 LNHNV and CDR2 YYDKDF (reference sequence). This chain's CDR3 is CATSSLPGRGNVGYTF. For the CDR3, the DNA is TGTGCCACCAGCAGCCTCCCTGGGAGGGGGAATGTTGGCTACACCTTC. The full variable domain, its missing parts supplied by reference TRBV15 and TRBJ1-2, is DAMVIQNPRYQVTQFGKPVTLSCSQTLNHNVMYWYQQKSSQAPKLLFHYYDKDFNNEADTPDNFQSRRPNTSFCFLDIRSPGLGDTAMYLCATSSLPGRGNVGYTFGSGTRLTVV.

The gene calls are TRBV11-3 and TRBJ2-5; TRBD1 agrees at 11 bases. The length of the CDR3 is 15 residues. Germline V gives CDR1 SGHNT, CDR2 YENEEA. V dropped 1 base and J dropped 7; count of bases not matched to a gene: 5. The CDR3, as DNA: TGTGCCAGCAGCTTAGGGACAGGGGGCGCTGGGACCCAGTACTTC. Its protein product is CASSLGTGGAGTQYF.

The CDR3 spells CSARDQETQYF. DNA for the CDR3: TGCAGTGCTAGAGATCAGGAGACCCAGTACTTC. The chain is built from TRBV20-1 and TRBJ2-5; D is uncertain. The CDR3 covers 11 residues. V was trimmed by 0 bases and J by 5 bases, leaving 4 bases between them. The V gene's germline CDR1 is DFQATT and CDR2 SNEGSKA (reference sequence).

The genes are TRBV5-1 and TRBJ2-5; a weak D match, TRBD2 (5 bases). CDR1 is SGHRS, CDR2 YFSETQ, per germline. Trimming cost V 7 bases and J 5 bases, with 15 bases left between them. The CDR3 has 13 residues. CDR3 residues: CASVRTRGETQYF. CDR3 in DNA: TGCGCCAGCGTTCGGACCCGGGGTGAGACCCAGTACTTC.

The rearrangement joins TRBV9 to TRBJ2-3, with 16 bases aligning to TRBD2. V was clipped by 3 bases and J by 3 bases; unmatched bases: 10. CDR1 is SGDLS and CDR2 is YYNGEE in the germline V gene. CDR3 length: 19 amino acids. The CDR3 loop is CASSARPGTSGGATDTQYF. In DNA form, the CDR3 reads TGTGCCAGCAGCGCTCGTCCCGGGACTAGCGGGGGGGCGACAGATACGCAGTATTTT.

V is TRBV7-2 and J is TRBJ2-1, with TRBD2 identical over 13 bases. Trimming removed 1 base from V and 10 bases from J; junction bases left unmatched: 4. The CDR3 totals 15 residues. Germline CDR1 is SGHTA and CDR2 is FQGNSA. As DNA, the CDR3 is TGTGCCAGCAGCTTAGGGACTAGCGGGGGCCGAGAGCAGTTCTTC. Protein sequence: CASSLGTSGGREQFF.

The chain carries TRBV5-1 and TRBJ2-5; D is possibly TRBD2 (6 bases). CDR1 is SGHRS and CDR2 is YFSETQ in the germline V gene. There are 15 residues in the CDR3. The ends were cut back, 0 bases at V and 0 bases at J, with 9 bases in the middle. CDR3 amino acids: CASSLGAGYQETQYF. Written as DNA, the CDR3 is TGCGCCAGCAGCTTGGGCGCGGGATACCAAGAGACCCAGTACTTC.

The chain has TRBV7-8 and TRBJ1-1, with D possibly TRBD1 on 6 matching bases. The CDR3 runs 16 residues. Germline V gene lookup returns CDR1 SGHVS and CDR2 FQNEAQ. Trimming stripped 4 bases from V and 4 bases from J, with 19 bases between. The DNA for the CDR3 is TGTGCCAGCAGCTCCCCTGGGGGCGGGGGCGGCACTGAAGCTTTCTTT. It yields the protein CASSSPGGGGGTEAFF.

CDR3 sequence: CASSTWGGETGELFF. The DNA of the CDR3 is TGTGCCAGCAGCACCTGGGGGGGGGAAACCGGGGAGCTGTTTTTT. This chain uses TRBV11-2 with TRBJ2-2; TRBD2 aligns across 7 bases. The trim removed 5 bases at V and 5 bases at J, leaving 8 bases unmatched. This CDR3 has 15 amino acids. CDR1 and CDR2 (germline): SGHAT, FQNNGV.

This rearrangement joins TRBV6-5 to TRBJ1-3; 7 bases are shared with TRBD1. The CDR3 totals 13 residues. With 7 bases clipped from V and 6 bases from J, the junction kept 6 bases outside the gene matches. Per germline, CDR1 MNHEY and CDR2 SVGAGI. This CDR3 is CASTLDRQNTIYF. The CDR3 bases are TGTGCCAGCACCCTGGACAGGCAAAACACCATATATTTT.

V and J are TRBV6-1 and TRBJ1-2, with D unresolved. Between the trimmed V and J ends, which lost 0 bases and 5 bases, there was a span of 7 bases. CDR3 length: 13 amino acids. Germline V CDR1 and CDR2: MNHNS, SASEGT. CDR3 in amino acids: CASSEAPQYGYTF. The CDR3 coding sequence is TGTGCCAGCAGTGAAGCGCCACAGTATGGCTACACCTTC.

The chain recombines TRBV10-2 with TRBJ1-2; 9 nucleotides align to TRBD1. This CDR3 has 15 residues. V was clipped by 2 bases and J by 3 bases; unmatched bases: 4. Germline V CDR1 and CDR2: WSHSY, SAAADI. The CDR3 nucleotides read TGCGCCAGCAGTGAGCCGGGACAGGGACACTATGGCTACACCTTC. Protein sequence: CASSEPGQGHYGYTF.

The chain has TRBV2 and TRBJ1-2; D perhaps matches TRBD1 (6 bases). Trimming removed 6 bases from V and 3 bases from J, with 14 bases in between. The CDR3 sequence is 14 residues long. Germline CDR1 reads SNHLY; CDR2 reads FYNNEI. CDR3 protein: CASRGEGGDYGYTF. In nucleotides, the CDR3 is TGTGCCAGCAGGGGGGAAGGGGGGGACTATGGCTACACCTTC.

To note about this clone: Other DNA sequences in the sample encode the same CDR3. The chain links TRBV29-1 to TRBJ1-4, with D possibly being TRBD1 (6 bases). The CDR3 loop spans 12 amino acids. Looked up from germline, CDR1 is SQVTM and CDR2 is ANQGSEA. The germline V and J ends were trimmed by 5 bases and 6 bases, with 10 bases remaining between them. The CDR3 region is CSVLTGDEKLFF. The CDR3 DNA reads as TGCAGCGTTCTGACAGGAGATGAAAAACTGTTTTTT.